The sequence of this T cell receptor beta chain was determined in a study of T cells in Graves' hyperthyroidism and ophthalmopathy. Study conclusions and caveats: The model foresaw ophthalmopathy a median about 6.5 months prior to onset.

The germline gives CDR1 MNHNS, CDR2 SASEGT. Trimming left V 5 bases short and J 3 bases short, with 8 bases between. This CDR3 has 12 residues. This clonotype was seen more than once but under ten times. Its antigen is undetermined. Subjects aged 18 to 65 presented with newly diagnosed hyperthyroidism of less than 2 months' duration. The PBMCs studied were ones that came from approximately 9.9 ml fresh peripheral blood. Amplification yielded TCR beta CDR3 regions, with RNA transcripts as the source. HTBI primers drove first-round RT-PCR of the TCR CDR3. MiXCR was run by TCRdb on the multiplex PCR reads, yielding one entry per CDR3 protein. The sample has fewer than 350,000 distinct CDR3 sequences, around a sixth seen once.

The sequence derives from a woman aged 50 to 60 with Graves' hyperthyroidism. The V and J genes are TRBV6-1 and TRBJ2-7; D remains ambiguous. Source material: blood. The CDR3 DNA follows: TGTGCCAGCAGTTTATCCGTCTACGAGCAGTACTTC. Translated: CASSLSVYEQYF.